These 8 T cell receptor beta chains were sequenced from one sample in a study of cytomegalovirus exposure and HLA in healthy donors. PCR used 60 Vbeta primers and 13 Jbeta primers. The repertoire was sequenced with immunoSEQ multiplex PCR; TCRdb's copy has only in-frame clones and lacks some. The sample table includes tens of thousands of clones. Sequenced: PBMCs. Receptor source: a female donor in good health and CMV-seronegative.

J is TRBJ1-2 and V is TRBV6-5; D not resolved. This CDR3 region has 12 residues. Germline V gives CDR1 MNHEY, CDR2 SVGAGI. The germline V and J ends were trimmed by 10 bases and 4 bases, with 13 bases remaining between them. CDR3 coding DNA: TGTGCCATCTTCGAGCCAAGCTATGGCTACACCTTC. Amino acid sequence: CAIFEPSYGYTF.

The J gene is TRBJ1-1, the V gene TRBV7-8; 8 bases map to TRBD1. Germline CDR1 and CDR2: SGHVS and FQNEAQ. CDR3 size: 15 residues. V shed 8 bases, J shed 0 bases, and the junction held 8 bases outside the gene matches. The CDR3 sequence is CASAGGRYLNTEAFF. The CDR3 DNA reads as TGTGCCAGCGCAGGGGGCAGGTACTTGAACACTGAAGCTTTCTTT. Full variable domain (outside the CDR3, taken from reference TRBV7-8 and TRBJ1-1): GAGVSQSPRYKVAKRGQDVALRCDPISGHVSLFWYQQALGQGPEFLTYFQNEAQLDKSGLPSDRFFAERPEGSVSTLKIQRTQQEDSAVYLCASAGGRYLNTEAFFGQGTRLTVV.

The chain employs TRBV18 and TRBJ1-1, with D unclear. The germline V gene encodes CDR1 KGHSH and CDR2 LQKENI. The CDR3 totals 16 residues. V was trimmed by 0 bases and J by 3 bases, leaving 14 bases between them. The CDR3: CASSPPSGAPDTEAFF. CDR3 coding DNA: TGTGCCAGCTCACCACCGAGCGGCGCGCCGGACACTGAAGCTTTCTTT.

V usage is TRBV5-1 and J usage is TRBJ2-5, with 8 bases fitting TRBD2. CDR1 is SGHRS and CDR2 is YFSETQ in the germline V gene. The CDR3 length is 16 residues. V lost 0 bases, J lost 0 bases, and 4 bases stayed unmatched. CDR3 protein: CASSLEPTSDQETQYF. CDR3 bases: TGCGCCAGCAGCTTGGAGCCGACTAGCGACCAAGAGACCCAGTACTTC.

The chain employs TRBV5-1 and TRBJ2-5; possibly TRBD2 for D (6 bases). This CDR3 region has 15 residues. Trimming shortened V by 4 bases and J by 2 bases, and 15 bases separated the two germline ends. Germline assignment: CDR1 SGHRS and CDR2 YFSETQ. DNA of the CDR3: TGCGCCAGCAGCCGCCCGGGACTCCAACAAGAGACCCAGTACTTC. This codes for CASSRPGLQQETQYF.

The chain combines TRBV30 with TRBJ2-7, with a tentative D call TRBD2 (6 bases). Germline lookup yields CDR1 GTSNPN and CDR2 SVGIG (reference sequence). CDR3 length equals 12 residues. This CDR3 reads CALLSGVYEQYF. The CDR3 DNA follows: TGTGCTTTACTTTCGGGGGTGTACGAGCAGTACTTC.

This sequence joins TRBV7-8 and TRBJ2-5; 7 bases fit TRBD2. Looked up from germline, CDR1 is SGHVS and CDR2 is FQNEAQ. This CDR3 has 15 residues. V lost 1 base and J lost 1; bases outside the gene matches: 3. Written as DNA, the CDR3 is TGTGCCAGCAGCTTAGTTTGGGGGGGCCAAGAGACCCAGTACTTC. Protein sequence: CASSLVWGGQETQYF.

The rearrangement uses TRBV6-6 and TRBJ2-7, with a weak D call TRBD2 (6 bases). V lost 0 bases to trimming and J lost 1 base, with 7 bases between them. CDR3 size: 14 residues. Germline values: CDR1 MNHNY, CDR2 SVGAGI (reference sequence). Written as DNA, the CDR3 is TGTGCCAGCAGTTACTCGGGAGGTTCCTACGAGCAGTACTTC. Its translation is CASSYSGGSYEQYF.